The 8 T cell receptor beta chains given below trace back to one sample, sequenced in a study of blood T cells in healthy people across ages. For the second PCR, which ran for about 7 to 11 cycles, a sample-barcoded 5' primer and a J-beta primer mix were used. TCRdb re-derived calls from the 5' RACE reads in MiXCR, one entry per CDR3 protein. Of approximately 800,000 distinct CDR3 sequences in the sample, 55% to 75% are singletons; the top ten hold 20% to 25%. Sample: blood. Receptors were obtained from a man aged 25 to 45 in good health.

V and J are TRBV7-2 and TRBJ2-6; D not certain. Germline V lookup: CDR1 SGHTA, CDR2 FQGNSA. V was clipped by 2 bases and J by 0 bases, with 17 bases between them. This CDR3 contains 19 residues. The CDR3 is CASSLFFYQASSGANVLTF. CDR3 nucleotide sequence: TGTGCCAGCAGCTTATTCTTTTACCAGGCGAGCTCTGGGGCCAACGTCCTGACTTTC.

The rearrangement uses TRBV20-1 and TRBJ2-5; tentatively, D is TRBD2 (7 bases). The end of the DNA is better explained by TRBJ2-7, so the J call may be wrong. This CDR3 spans 13 amino acids. In germline, CDR1 is DFQATT, CDR2 SNEGSKA (reference sequence). CDR3 residues: CSARGGGEHEQYF. CDR3 DNA sequence: TGCAGTGCTAGAGGGGGGGGCGAACACGAGCAGTACTTC.

The table lists this clonotype with a count of one. The genes are TRBV2 and TRBJ2-7; D remains ambiguous. The CDR3 contains 14 residues. The V end was cut by 3 bases, the J end by 5 bases, with 14 bases between. Germline CDR1 SNHLY, CDR2 FYNNEI. The CDR3 protein is CASSETSLTHEQYF. CDR3 sequence (DNA): TGTGCCAGCAGTGAGACGTCCTTAACCCACGAGCAGTACTTC. The complete variable domain, with remaining parts taken from reference TRBV2 and TRBJ2-7, reads EPEVTQTPSHQVTQMGQEVILRCVPISNHLYFYWYRQILGQKVEFLVSFYNNEISEKSEIFDDQFSVERPDGSNFTLKIRSTKLEDSAMYFCASSETSLTHEQYFGPGTRLTVT.

The CDR3 nucleotides read TGCAGCGTTGGGGGGTTATCCGAGCAGTACTTC. Protein sequence: CSVGGLSEQYF. The chain employs TRBV29-1 and TRBJ2-5; D may be TRBD1 or TRBD2 (5 bases each). The J call may be incorrect, as the DNA end agrees better with TRBJ2-7. The CDR3 has 11 amino acids. From germline, CDR1 is SQVTM and CDR2 ANQGSEA.

This chain uses TRBV7-2 with TRBJ1-5, with unresolved D. Germline lookup yields CDR1 SGHTA and CDR2 FQGNSA. There are 13 residues in the CDR3. V was trimmed by 5 bases and J by 7 bases, leaving 12 bases between them. CDR3 in amino acids: CASSTRGRQPQHF. The DNA for the CDR3 is TGTGCCAGCAGCACACGAGGCCGACAGCCCCAGCATTTT.

The chain joins TRBV7-2 to TRBJ1-3; D is uncertain. There are 16 residues in the CDR3. Deletions cut 5 bases from V and 0 bases from J, with 14 bases between. Looked up from germline, CDR1 is SGHTA and CDR2 is FQGNSA. The CDR3 region is CASSTDRRSSGNTIYF. DNA of the CDR3: TGTGCCAGCAGCACAGACCGTCGGAGCTCTGGAAACACCATATATTTT.

This chain uses TRBV27 with TRBJ2-3; D uncertain. The CDR3 is 13 residues long. Looked up from germline, CDR1 is MNHEY and CDR2 is SMNVEV (reference sequence). Trimming pared 6 bases from V and 4 bases from J, leaving 11 bases between. CDR3 sequence: CASSRVIPDTQYF. CDR3 DNA sequence: TGTGCCAGCAGCCGTGTCATCCCAGATACGCAGTATTTT.

The sample holds a few counts of this clonotype. The chain uses TRBV7-2 and TRBJ2-7, with a tentative D call TRBD2 (5 bases). CDR3 size: 14 residues. CDR1 and CDR2 from the germline V gene are SGHTA and FQGNSA. Trimming removed 5 bases at V and 4 bases at J, with 15 bases between. The CDR3, as DNA: TGTGCCAGCAGCGCCCCCGGGAACCTATACGAGCAGTACTTC. This encodes CASSAPGNLYEQYF.